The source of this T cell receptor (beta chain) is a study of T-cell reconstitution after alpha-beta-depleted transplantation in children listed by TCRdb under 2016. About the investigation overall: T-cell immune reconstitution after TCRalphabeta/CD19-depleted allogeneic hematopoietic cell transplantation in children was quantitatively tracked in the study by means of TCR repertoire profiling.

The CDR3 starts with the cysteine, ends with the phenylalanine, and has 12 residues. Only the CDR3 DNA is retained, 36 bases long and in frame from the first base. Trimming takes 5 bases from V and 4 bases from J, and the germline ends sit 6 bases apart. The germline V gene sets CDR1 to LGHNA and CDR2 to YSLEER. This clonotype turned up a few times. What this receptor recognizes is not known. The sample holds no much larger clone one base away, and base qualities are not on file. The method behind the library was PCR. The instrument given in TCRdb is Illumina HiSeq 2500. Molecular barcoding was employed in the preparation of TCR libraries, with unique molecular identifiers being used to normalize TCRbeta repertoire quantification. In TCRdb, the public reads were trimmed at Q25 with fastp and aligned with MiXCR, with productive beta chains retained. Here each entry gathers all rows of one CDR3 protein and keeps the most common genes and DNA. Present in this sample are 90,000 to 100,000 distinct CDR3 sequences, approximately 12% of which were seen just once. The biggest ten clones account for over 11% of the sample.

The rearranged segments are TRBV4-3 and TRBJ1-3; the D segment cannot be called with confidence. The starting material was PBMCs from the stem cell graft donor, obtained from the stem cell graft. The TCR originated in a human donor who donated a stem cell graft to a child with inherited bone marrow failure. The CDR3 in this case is CASSGAGNTIYF. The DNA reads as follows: TGCGCCAGCAGCGGAGCCGGAAACACCATATATTTT.